This entry lists 18 T cell receptor beta chains sequenced from one sample in a study of post-analysis software for immune sequencing data (dated by TCRdb to the mid-2010s). Beyond this particular receptor, the publication reports: Patients showed significantly higher frequencies than controls for roughly 5 TRBV segments, among them TRBV5-6, TRBV5-1 and TRBV20-1.

Libraries were made using PCR. Sequencing was carried out with an Illumina HiSeq 2500. To reduce PCR and sequencing biases, unique molecular identifiers were incorporated into the TCR beta cDNA libraries. TCRdb trimmed the raw reads at Q25, called clones with MiXCR and kept productive beta chains. Entries are consolidated by CDR3 protein sequence, retaining the most common genes and DNA. In all, the sample holds 800,000 to 950,000 distinct CDR3 sequences, and about 50% of those were seen once. The ten largest clonotypes hold about 4.5% of the sample. The antigens of these receptors remain unknown. The specimen was blood. The receptor source for this set is a girl aged 5-17 years with multiple sclerosis.

The chain is built from TRBV20-1 and TRBJ2-3, with D tentatively TRBD1 (9 bases). The germline gives CDR1 DFQATT, CDR2 SNEGSKA (reference sequence). The CDR3 is 16 residues long. Trimming took off 3 bases at V and 2 bases at J, with 18 bases between the two ends. CDR3 loop: CSASGGGDRVTDTQYF. CDR3 nucleotide sequence: TGCAGTGCTAGCGGGGGGGGGGACAGGGTCACAGATACGCAGTATTTT.

The J gene is TRBJ2-3, the V gene TRBV2; D remains ambiguous. V lost 0 bases and J lost 11, with 12 bases in between. CDR3 length: 13 amino acids. Per the germline V gene, CDR1 is SNHLY and CDR2 is FYNNEI. The CDR3 loop is CASSEAPRTLQYF. For the CDR3, the DNA is TGTGCCAGCAGTGAAGCGCCGAGGACCCTGCAGTATTTT.

The rearrangement joins TRBV6-1 to TRBJ2-4; 8 nucleotides line up with TRBD2. TRBJ2-7 matches the DNA end more closely, so the J call is doubtful. The CDR3 spans 18 residues. Per germline, CDR1 MNHNS and CDR2 SASEGT. The CDR3 region has the DNA TGTGCCAGCAGTCCATTTCGACCTGAACCGGGACTAGCCTACGAGCAGTACTTC. Residues: CASSPFRPEPGLAYEQYF.

The chain couples TRBV20-1 to TRBJ2-3, with 9 bases matching TRBD2. CDR1 and CDR2 from the germline V gene are DFQATT and SNEGSKA (reference sequence). The CDR3 runs 16 residues. The J segment lost 0 bases and the V segment lost 0 bases, leaving 4 bases of the junction unmatched. The CDR3: CSARDFLAGSTDTQYF. The CDR3 DNA reads TGCAGTGCTAGAGATTTTCTAGCGGGGAGCACAGATACGCAGTATTTT.

In its sample, this clonotype was seen a few times. This sequence joins TRBV18 and TRBJ2-7; D gene unclear. V gave up 1 base and J gave up 2 bases, with 6 bases separating them. The germline V gene has CDR1 KGHSH and CDR2 LQKENI. The CDR3 spans 13 residues. The CDR3, as DNA: TGTGCCAGCTCACCACGGTCTACCTACGAGCAGTACTTC. It codes for CASSPRSTYEQYF.

The J gene is TRBJ2-4, the V gene TRBV6-5; a possible D gene is TRBD1 (7 bases). Judging by the DNA end, TRBJ2-7 fits better; the J call may be wrong. Germline V gives CDR1 MNHEY, CDR2 SVGAGI. The CDR3 loop spans 13 amino acids. The CDR3 DNA follows: TGTGCCAGCAGGCTGACAGGGAGGCACGAGCAGTACTTC. Protein sequence: CASRLTGRHEQYF.

There are a few counts of this clonotype. This chain joins TRBV7-9 and TRBJ1-6, with D possibly being TRBD1 (5 bases). V was clipped by 7 bases and J by 13 bases, with 14 bases between them. Germline loops: CDR1 SEHNR, CDR2 FQNEAQ (reference sequence). The CDR3 runs 12 residues. Here the CDR3 DNA reads TGTGCCAGCACCCCGGGGGTTCCCCCCCTCCACTTT. Translation gives CASTPGVPPLHF.

This clonotype occurred a few times. The chain is built from TRBV29-1 and TRBJ2-5; tentatively, D is TRBD1 or TRBD2 (5 bases each). There are 19 residues in the CDR3. The V end lost 4 bases, the J end lost 0 bases, and 27 bases lay between the germline ends. The V gene's germline CDR1 is SQVTM and CDR2 ANQGSEA. The chain's CDR3 is CSVVGVVGLSSPDQETQYF. CDR3 DNA: TGCAGCGTTGTGGGGGTTGTCGGGCTGTCTTCGCCCGACCAAGAGACCCAGTACTTC.

The chain carries TRBV27 and TRBJ1-2, with D perhaps matching TRBD1 (5 bases). The germline gives CDR1 MNHEY, CDR2 SMNVEV (reference sequence). This CDR3 comprises 15 residues. V shed 6 bases and J shed 0 bases, with 14 bases lying between them. DNA of the CDR3: TGTGCCAGCAGCCCGACAGAGCGGACTAACTATGGCTACACCTTC. Protein product: CASSPTERTNYGYTF.

This clonotype appeared a few times. CDR3: CSIYWETQYF. CDR3 nucleotides: TGCAGCATATATTGGGAGACCCAGTACTTC. The V call is TRBV29-1, the J call TRBJ2-5; no reliable D call. V lost 8 bases and J 5 bases, leaving 9 bases between the germline ends. Germline assignment: CDR1 SQVTM and CDR2 ANQGSEA. This CDR3 spans 10 amino acids.

This clonotype has just one count. V is TRBV29-1 and J is TRBJ2-5, with 7 bases lining up with TRBD1. The V segment lost 3 bases and the J segment 6 bases; nucleotides outside the gene matches: 13. CDR3 length equals 15 residues. Germline V lookup: CDR1 SQVTM, CDR2 ANQGSEA. The CDR3 coding sequence is TGCAGCGTTGAGGGCAGGGGGACGATCGGACAGACCCAGTACTTC. This sequence encodes CSVEGRGTIGQTQYF.

The genes are TRBV7-3 and TRBJ1-2; no clear D gene. There are 14 residues in the CDR3. The germline V and J ends were trimmed by 3 bases and 6 bases, with 14 bases remaining between them. The germline V gene has CDR1 SGHTA and CDR2 FQGTGA. CDR3 sequence: CASSFAYQSDGYTF. The DNA of the CDR3 is TGTGCCAGCAGCTTCGCCTACCAAAGTGATGGCTACACCTTC.

The chain joins TRBV9 to TRBJ2-7; D is perhaps TRBD1 or TRBD2 (7 bases each). The CDR3 consists of 14 residues. Germline CDR1 and CDR2: SGDLS and YYNGEE. The germline V and J ends were trimmed by 4 bases and 5 bases, with 16 bases remaining between them. The CDR3 bases are TGTGCCAGCAGCCCCAGGGGAGGGGGCGACGAGCAGTACTTC. Amino acids: CASSPRGGGDEQYF.

The chain is built from TRBV3-1 and TRBJ2-7, with 12 nucleotides matching TRBD2. The V and J ends lost 4 bases and 3 bases, in that order; junction bases with no gene match: 4. Germline V gene lookup returns CDR1 LGHDT and CDR2 YNNKEL (reference sequence). This CDR3 comprises 15 residues. CDR3 nucleotides: TGTGCCAGCAGCCGCCGGACTAGCGGGGACTACGAGCAGTACTTC. It codes for CASSRRTSGDYEQYF.

CDR3 DNA: TGTGCCAGCAGCGACGACTCTGGGGCCAACGTCCTGACTTTC. Translating gives CASSDDSGANVLTF. This sequence joins TRBV9 and TRBJ2-6; D call uncertain. V was cut by 3 bases and J by 0 bases, with 4 bases left in between. This CDR3 contains 14 residues. The germline gives CDR1 SGDLS, CDR2 YYNGEE.

This clonotype was counted between two and nine times. The V gene is TRBV25-1, the J gene TRBJ2-3, with D hard to call. The CDR3 has 12 amino acids. The germline CDR1 and CDR2 sequences are MGHDK and SYGVNS. The V gene lost 8 bases and the J gene lost 8 bases, with 14 bases spanning the gap. CDR3 coding DNA: TGTGCCAGCGTCAGCATAACGGGTACGCAGTATTTT. It codes for CASVSITGTQYF.

The rearrangement uses TRBV27 and TRBJ2-1; D ambiguous. CDR1 and CDR2 from the germline V gene are MNHEY and SMNVEV (reference sequence). CDR3 length equals 11 residues. V lost 8 bases to trimming and J lost 8 bases, with 10 bases between them. The DNA of the CDR3 is TGTGCCAGCCGAAATCTGTATGAGCAGTTCTTC. Protein: CASRNLYEQFF.

The rearrangement uses TRBV2 and TRBJ2-3; D not resolved. Germline V gives CDR1 SNHLY, CDR2 FYNNEI. Trimming shortened V by 6 bases and J by 0 bases, and 7 bases separated the two germline ends. The CDR3 length is 13 residues. CDR3 in amino acids: CASRHESTDTQYF. The CDR3 DNA reads TGTGCCAGCAGGCACGAGAGCACAGATACGCAGTATTTT.